The 5 T cell receptor beta chains below all came from one sample that was sequenced in a study of T cell changes during pregnancy in multiple sclerosis. Assay: immunoSEQ multiplex PCR; the TCRdb copy retains only in-frame clones and omits some. The sample contains 75,000 to 95,000 clones, approximately 92% of which appear only once. The sample in question was peripheral blood, obtained after pregnancy. Every receptor here comes from a female donor with multiple sclerosis, enrolled in a pregnancy study.

This clone was counted a single time. The CDR3 nucleotides read TGTGCCAGCAGAGCCGGGACTAGCGGCGATGAGCAGTTCTTC. This translates into CASRAGTSGDEQFF. The chain has TRBV2 and TRBJ2-1, with 11 bases matching TRBD2. This CDR3 comprises 14 residues. The ends lost 6 bases at V and 8 bases at J; junction bases unmatched: 6. The germline gives CDR1 SNHLY, CDR2 FYNNEI.

The chain combines TRBV6-4 with TRBJ1-5; TRBD1 might be the D (5 bases). V lost 3 bases and J 6 bases, leaving 9 bases between the germline ends. This CDR3 is 13 amino acids long. CDR1 and CDR2 from the germline V gene are MRHNA and SNTAGT. The chain's CDR3 is CASSEQGGQPQHF. The CDR3 nucleotides are TGTGCCAGCAGTGAGCAGGGAGGTCAGCCCCAGCATTTT.

This chain uses TRBV5-4 with TRBJ2-2; 8 nucleotides line up with TRBD1. Germline V CDR1 and CDR2: SGHNT, YYREEE (reference sequence). The CDR3 has 16 amino acids. After removal of 1 base from V and 2 bases from J, the junction contained 4 bases not matched to a gene. CDR3 bases: TGTGCCAGCAGCTTGCAGGGGGCGCTTAACACCGGGGAGCTGTTTTTT. It translates to CASSLQGALNTGELFF.

J is TRBJ2-7 and V is TRBV7-9; possible D gene TRBD2, 7 bases. Trimming left V 5 bases short and J 4 bases short, with 18 bases between. This CDR3 has 15 amino acids. The germline V gene has CDR1 SEHNR and CDR2 FQNEAQ (reference sequence). The DNA of the CDR3 is TGTGCCAGCAGCCCTGGGGGGGGGCGCGCATACGAGCAGTACTTC. Its protein is CASSPGGGRAYEQYF.

The chain has TRBV6-5 and TRBJ1-2; TRBD1 matches at 7 bases. This CDR3 region has 14 residues. V was clipped by 7 bases and J by 4 bases; unmatched bases: 9. In germline, CDR1 is MNHEY, CDR2 SVGAGI. CDR3 sequence (DNA): TGTGCCAGCAACAGACAGGGTGGTTCCTATGGCTACACCTTC. Translation gives CASNRQGGSYGYTF.